This paragraph reports one T cell receptor beta chain. The sample is drawn from a study of cytomegalovirus exposure and HLA in healthy donors. Overall study context: A data release that came early held approximately 85 million unique TCRs from HLA-typed donors.

60 Vbeta and 13 Jbeta primers were used in PCR. Sequenced by immunoSEQ multiplex PCR; TCRdb stores in-frame clones only, minus some. Recorded for this sample: about 58,000 clones. V lost 4 bases to trimming and J lost 0 bases, with 7 bases between them. This CDR3 is built from 13 residues. Germline lookup yields CDR1 LNHDA and CDR2 SQIVND (reference sequence). The sequence derives from a male donor in good health and CMV-seronegative. The V call is TRBV19, the J call TRBJ2-7; weak D call: TRBD1 (5 bases). Sequencing was carried out using PBMCs. CDR3 in amino acids: CASSTDSSYEQYF. In DNA form, the CDR3 reads TGTGCCAGTAGTACCGACAGCTCCTACGAGCAGTACTTC.